This TCR beta chain was sequenced during a study of shared clonotypes between healthy human individuals. Positive CCR7 selection of CD45RO-negative cells yielded the naive CD8 cells, and terminally differentiated effector memory CD45RA+ cells were excluded. Germline V lookup: CDR1 PRHDT, CDR2 FYEKMQ (reference sequence). The CDR3 runs to 16 residues. V dropped 2 bases and J dropped 3 bases, with 13 bases sitting between them. In regard to this clone: Its matching antigen is unknown.

Here immunoSEQ multiplex PCR was the method, and the copy in TCRdb shows in-frame clones only, minus some. The data show more than 2 million clones, about 95% seen once. Regarding the study as a whole: Clonotype sharing among donors, it was expected, would be affected by sequencing depth.

Material: naive CD8+ T cells sorted from blood. The TCR originated in a man aged 18 to 30 in good health. The chain recombines TRBV13 with TRBJ2-2; TRBD1 or TRBD2 may be the D gene (6 bases each). Here the CDR3 DNA reads TGTGCCAGCAGCTTAAATGGGGGGCCGGACACCGGGGAGCTGTTTTTT. It specifies CASSLNGGPDTGELFF.